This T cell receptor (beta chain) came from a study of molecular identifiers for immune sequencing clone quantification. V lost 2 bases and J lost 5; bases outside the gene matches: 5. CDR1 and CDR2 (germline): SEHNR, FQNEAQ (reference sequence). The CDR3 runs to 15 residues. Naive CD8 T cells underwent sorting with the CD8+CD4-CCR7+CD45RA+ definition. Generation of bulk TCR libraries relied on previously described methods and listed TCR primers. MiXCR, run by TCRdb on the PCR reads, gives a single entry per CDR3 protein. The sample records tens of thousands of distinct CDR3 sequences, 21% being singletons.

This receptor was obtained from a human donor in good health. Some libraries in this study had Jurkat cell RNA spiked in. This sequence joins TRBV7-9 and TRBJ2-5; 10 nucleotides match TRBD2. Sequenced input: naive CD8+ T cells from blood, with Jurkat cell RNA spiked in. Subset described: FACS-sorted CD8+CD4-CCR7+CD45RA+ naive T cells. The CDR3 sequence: CASSLKRGGPETQYF. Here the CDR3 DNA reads TGTGCCAGCAGCTTAAAGCGGGGGGGCCCGGAGACCCAGTACTTC.